These T cell receptor beta chains were read from a single sample in a study of cytomegalovirus exposure and HLA in healthy donors. Generated by immunoSEQ multiplex PCR, the TCRdb table keeps only in-frame clones and is missing some. Counted here are over 150,000 clones, 85% occurring once; the ten biggest clones make up 1%. Material: PBMCs. Source of these receptors: a boy younger than 10 in good health and CMV-seronegative. CDR3s include the opening cysteine and the closing phenylalanine or tryptophan. Fields, in order: V gene, J gene, CDR3 protein.

V: TRBV19; J: TRBJ2-3; CDR3: CASSIQHRGDTQYF
V: TRBV7-9; J: TRBJ1-1; CDR3: CASSLAGGAEAFF
V: TRBV6-6; J: TRBJ2-1; CDR3: CASSYPTGYNEQFF
V: TRBV10-2; J: TRBJ2-3; CDR3: CASISTGLDLTDTQYF
V: TRBV5-4; J: TRBJ2-3; CDR3: CASSPTGDLKDTQYF
V: TRBV28; J: TRBJ1-2; CDR3: CASTNRGLDGYTF
V: TRBV10-3; J: TRBJ2-7; CDR3: CAISERDSPYEQYF
V: TRBV5-1; J: TRBJ1-2; CDR3: CASSLEGEVYGYTF
V: TRBV10-2; J: TRBJ1-2; CDR3: CASSEGQGNYGYTF
V: TRBV4-1; J: TRBJ2-2; CDR3: CASSQDLLASGRPRTGELFF